A single sample is the source of the 25 T cell receptor beta chains below, sequenced in a study of blood T cell repertoires in COVID-19. The method was immunoSEQ multiplex PCR; TCRdb's version includes in-frame clones alone and lacks a portion of them. The sample shows tens of thousands of clones, roughly four fifths of them seen only once. The sequenced sample consisted of peripheral blood. The receptors come from a human donor with acute or convalescent COVID-19. The donor label of this sample is uncertain.

This chain joins TRBV7-3 and TRBJ1-4, with 8 nucleotides matching TRBD1. Germline values: CDR1 SGHTA, CDR2 FQGTGA. With V trimmed by 2 bases and J by 2 bases, 1 base remained unmatched. CDR3 length: 15 residues. DNA for the CDR3: TGTGCCAGCAGCTTAGGACAGGGTACTAATGAAAAACTGTTTTTT. Translated: CASSLGQGTNEKLFF.

The CDR3 region is CASSLSGRGLYEQYF. In DNA form, the CDR3 reads TGTGCCAGCAGTTTATCGGGCAGGGGGCTCTACGAGCAGTACTTC. The chain has TRBV27 and TRBJ2-7, with 8 positions matching TRBD1. The CDR3 runs to 15 residues. Germline CDR1 reads MNHEY; CDR2 reads SMNVEV (reference sequence). Losses at the gene ends were 0 bases for V and 3 bases for J; bases not matched to a gene: 4.

There are a few counts of this clone. J is TRBJ2-3 and V is TRBV13; D may be TRBD2 (6 bases). Trimming shortened V by 3 bases and J by 4 bases, and 17 bases separated the two germline ends. The length of the CDR3 is 16 residues. Germline V gene data show CDR1 as PRHDT and CDR2 as FYEKMQ (reference sequence). CDR3 DNA: TGTGCCAGCAGCTTTCGTCTGACTAGTAGGGCAGATACGCAGTATTTT. It yields the protein CASSFRLTSRADTQYF.

The chain links TRBV7-2 to TRBJ2-7, with 9 positions matching TRBD1. Losses at the gene ends were 6 bases for V and 0 bases for J; bases not matched to a gene: 9. This CDR3 is 16 amino acids long. The V gene's germline CDR1 is SGHTA and CDR2 FQGNSA. The CDR3 DNA follows: TGTGCCAGCAGTTATAGGACAGGGGTCAACTCCTACGAGCAGTACTTC. This codes for CASSYRTGVNSYEQYF.

The genes are TRBV19 and TRBJ2-1; 8 bases align to TRBD1. Losses at the gene ends were 4 bases for V and 9 bases for J; bases not matched to a gene: 5. This CDR3 comprises 13 residues. Germline V CDR1 and CDR2: LNHDA, SQIVND (reference sequence). The chain's CDR3 is CASSSRQGLEQFF. CDR3 bases: TGTGCCAGTAGTAGCCGACAGGGGCTTGAGCAGTTCTTC.

Many counts were recorded for this clone. The V and J genes are TRBV19 and TRBJ2-5; 9 positions agree with TRBD2. Germline V gives CDR1 LNHDA, CDR2 SQIVND (reference sequence). The V and J ends lost 5 bases and 5 bases, in that order; junction bases with no gene match: 6. The CDR3 is made up of 14 amino acids. The DNA of the CDR3 is TGTGCCAGTAGTTTGGGACTAGCTAGGGAGACCCAGTACTTC. Translation gives CASSLGLARETQYF.

This clone was recorded a few times. V and J are TRBV5-4 and TRBJ2-3; D might be TRBD2 (5 bases). In germline, CDR1 is SGHNT, CDR2 YYREEE (reference sequence). The CDR3 contains 15 residues. Trimming took 2 bases from V and 5 from J, leaving 15 bases between them. CDR3 nucleotide sequence: TGTGCCAGCAGCTTAGCCGGGGTTGAAGGAGATACGCAGTATTTT. Encoded protein: CASSLAGVEGDTQYF.

The rearrangement joins TRBV28 to TRBJ1-4; D is unclear. CDR1 and CDR2 (germline): MDHEN, SYDVKM. The CDR3 is made up of 12 amino acids. V was clipped by 6 bases and J by 6 bases, with 8 bases between them. The CDR3 here is CASRSGDEKLFF. DNA of the CDR3: TGTGCCAGCAGGTCCGGGGATGAAAAACTGTTTTTT.

V usage is TRBV19 and J usage is TRBJ1-1; no definite D call. The CDR3 length is 15 residues. V was trimmed by 3 bases and J by 0 bases, leaving 11 bases between them. Germline V gene lookup returns CDR1 LNHDA and CDR2 SQIVND (reference sequence). The CDR3 loop is CASSMYRGMNTEAFF. As DNA, the CDR3 is TGTGCCAGTAGTATGTACAGAGGGATGAACACTGAAGCTTTCTTT.

This chain uses TRBV6-5 with TRBJ1-2; 7 positions match TRBD1. CDR3 size: 14 residues. CDR1 is MNHEY and CDR2 is SVGAGI in the germline V gene. Trimming at V came to 2 bases and at J to 6 bases, leaving 6 bases not matched to a gene. CDR3 region: CASSYEEGADGYTF. As DNA, the CDR3 is TGTGCCAGCAGTTACGAAGAGGGGGCAGATGGCTACACCTTC.

This clone was picked up a small number of times. V is TRBV29-1 and J is TRBJ2-1, with D tentatively TRBD2 (5 bases). V was cut by 2 bases and J by 6 bases, with 11 bases left in between. CDR3 length equals 13 residues. The germline V gene encodes CDR1 SQVTM and CDR2 ANQGSEA. The CDR3 sequence is CSVEMDSSNEQFF. CDR3 sequence (DNA): TGCAGCGTTGAAATGGACTCGTCCAATGAGCAGTTCTTC.

The J gene is TRBJ2-3, the V gene TRBV5-6; maybe TRBD1 (6 bases). Germline V lookup: CDR1 SGHDT, CDR2 YYEEEE. The CDR3 runs 15 residues. The ends were cut back, 3 bases at V and 2 bases at J, with 13 bases in the middle. The chain's CDR3 is CASSSQQGNTDTQYF. The CDR3 DNA follows: TGTGCCAGCAGCTCACAACAGGGTAACACAGATACGCAGTATTTT.

The CDR3 here is CASSPVQETQYF. The CDR3 DNA is TGCGCCAGCAGTCCTGTTCAAGAGACCCAGTACTTC. V gene TRBV5-1 combines with J gene TRBJ2-5; D is ambiguous. This CDR3 spans 12 amino acids. Germline V gene data show CDR1 as SGHRS and CDR2 as YFSETQ. Trimming took 5 bases from V and 2 from J, leaving 7 bases between them.

This chain uses TRBV30 with TRBJ1-1; D might be TRBD1 (5 bases). With 0 bases removed from V and 5 bases from J, the gap between germline ends came to 7 bases. Germline V CDR1 and CDR2: GTSNPN, SVGIG (reference sequence). The CDR3 sequence is 12 residues long. In DNA form, the CDR3 reads TGTGCCTGGAGTGTGGGGGGTACTGAAGCTTTCTTT. Amino acids: CAWSVGGTEAFF.

The rearrangement uses TRBV11-3 and TRBJ2-1; 11 bases are a match to TRBD2. The CDR3 has 16 amino acids. Trimming took 2 bases from V and 7 from J; bases not matched to a gene: 7. The V gene's germline CDR1 is SGHNT and CDR2 YENEEA. CDR3 in amino acids: CASSLPGTSGTNEQFF. DNA for the CDR3: TGTGCCAGCAGCTTACCTGGGACTAGCGGAACTAATGAGCAGTTCTTC.

The J gene is TRBJ2-1, the V gene TRBV10-3; maybe TRBD1 (5 bases). Germline V gene lookup returns CDR1 ENHRY and CDR2 SYGVKD. The CDR3 covers 15 residues. V was shortened by 1 base and J by 6 bases, with 13 bases between the two germline ends. CDR3 in amino acids: CAISEFMDTFNEQFF. CDR3 bases: TGTGCCATCAGTGAGTTCATGGACACGTTCAATGAGCAGTTCTTC.

V gene TRBV19 combines with J gene TRBJ2-3; 7 bases map to TRBD2. Losses at the gene ends were 6 bases for V and 6 bases for J; bases not matched to a gene: 12. Germline loops: CDR1 LNHDA, CDR2 SQIVND (reference sequence). The CDR3 spans 15 residues. The CDR3 is CASSLTSATFDTQYF. The DNA of the CDR3 is TGTGCCAGTAGCTTAACTAGCGCAACCTTTGATACGCAGTATTTT.

Note on this clone: One end of the junction does not line up with germline, which may come from a read error. The V call is TRBV9, the J call TRBJ1-1, with D hard to call. This CDR3 has 13 amino acids. From germline, CDR1 is SGDLS and CDR2 YYNGEE. The CDR3 region is CANSVGGNTEAFF. CDR3 bases: TGTGCCAACAGCGTAGGCGGGAACACTGAAGCTTTCTTT.

The rearrangement links TRBV12-5 to TRBJ1-1; D not resolved. In germline, CDR1 is LGHNT, CDR2 FRNRAP. The CDR3 length is 13 residues. Trimming removed 2 bases from V and 3 bases from J, with 7 bases in between. For the CDR3, the DNA is TGTGCTAGTGGTTTGATGGGAGACACTGAAGCTTTCTTT. Amino acid sequence: CASGLMGDTEAFF.

For the CDR3, the DNA is TGCAGCGTTGAGACAGGGGCCTCCTATGAAAAACTGTTTTTT. This translates into CSVETGASYEKLFF. The chain couples TRBV29-1 to TRBJ1-4; 8 bases are a match to TRBD1. V shed 3 bases, J shed 6 bases, and the junction held 6 bases outside the gene matches. Germline CDR1 reads SQVTM; CDR2 reads ANQGSEA. The CDR3 length is 14 residues. Full variable domain (remainder filled in from reference TRBV29-1 and TRBJ1-4): SAVISQKPSRDICQRGTSLTIQCQVDSQVTMMFWYRQQPGQSLTLIATANQGSEATYESGFVIDKFPISRPNLTFSTLTVSNMSPEDSSIYLCSVETGASYEKLFFGSGTQLSVL.

The V and J genes are TRBV19 and TRBJ1-5, with a weak D call TRBD1 (6 bases). The CDR3 contains 16 residues. Germline V gene sequence: CDR1 LNHDA, CDR2 SQIVND (reference sequence). Trimming removed 2 bases from V and 3 bases from J, with 14 bases in between. CDR3 amino acids: CASSIFESGVNQPQHF. In nucleotides, the CDR3 is TGTGCCAGTAGTATATTTGAATCAGGGGTCAATCAGCCCCAGCATTTT.

The count of this clone is one. The rearrangement links TRBV11-2 to TRBJ2-7, with TRBD1 matching 7 bases. The CDR3 totals 14 residues. Trimming removed 3 bases from V and 0 bases from J; junction bases left unmatched: 2. In germline, CDR1 is SGHAT, CDR2 FQNNGV. The CDR3 sequence: CASSLGQYSYEQYF. In DNA, the CDR3 is TGTGCCAGCAGCTTGGGACAGTACTCCTACGAGCAGTACTTC.

The V gene is TRBV5-4, the J gene TRBJ2-3; 8 nucleotides match TRBD1. The CDR3 sequence is 16 residues long. With V trimmed by 4 bases and J by 4 bases, 11 bases remained unmatched. Germline loops: CDR1 SGHNT, CDR2 YYREEE (reference sequence). Here the CDR3 DNA reads TGTGCCAGCAGCCCCCCCCGGACAGGGATGGCAGATACGCAGTATTTT. It specifies CASSPPRTGMADTQYF.

The genes are TRBV19 and TRBJ2-5; no clear D gene. Trimming cost V 4 bases and J 1 base, with 7 bases left between them. Germline-derived CDR1 and CDR2 are LNHDA and SQIVND (reference sequence). The CDR3 contains 13 residues. The CDR3 nucleotides read TGTGCCAGTAGTAACCTGGCCCAAGAGACCCAGTACTTC. Translating it yields CASSNLAQETQYF.

The chain is built from TRBV5-1 and TRBJ2-1, with D possibly TRBD1 on 6 matching bases. The CDR3 is made up of 15 amino acids. The V end was cut by 4 bases, the J end by 2 bases, with 13 bases between. Germline lookup yields CDR1 SGHRS and CDR2 YFSETQ. The CDR3 protein is CASSAQGSTYNEQFF. For the CDR3, the DNA is TGCGCCAGCAGCGCACAGGGATCCACCTACAATGAGCAGTTCTTC.